This is a list of T cell receptor beta chains from one sample in a study of T cell responses to AZD1222 COVID-19 vaccine. Sequencing was performed with immunoSEQ multiplex PCR; in TCRdb, only in-frame clones are kept and a portion is missing. Seen here are 75,000 to 100,000 clones, 88% observed once, and the top ten hold about a tenth. The input for sequencing was peripheral blood, taken on day 0 of MenACWY control vaccination. These receptors were taken from an adult in good health. Each CDR3 is given with its conserved first and last residue. Fields, in order: V gene, J gene, D gene, clone size, CDR3 DNA, CDR3 protein. D genes are given only for firm matches. Size is stated for part of the rows, as once, few or many counts, or as a class when the clone is expanded.

TRBV4-2	TRBJ1-1	-	-	TGTGCCAGCAGCCAAGATACTGGGATAAACACTGAAGCTTTCTTT	CASSQDTGINTEAFF
TRBV7-2	TRBJ1-1	TRBD1	-	TGTGCCAGCAGCGTCGGGACAGGACTCAACACTGAAGCTTTCTTT	CASSVGTGLNTEAFF
TRBV6-4	TRBJ1-6	TRBD1	-	TGTGCCAGCAGTGAACAGGGGGTCGATTCACCCCTCCACTTT	CASSEQGVDSPLHF
TRBV4-1	TRBJ2-7	-	-	TGCGCCAGCAGCCACCGGGACACATACGAGCAGTACTTC	CASSHRDTYEQYF
TRBV6-1	TRBJ1-4	-	-	TGTGCCAGCAGTGAAGATAGAGACCCTCAAACTAATGAAAAACTGTTTTTT	CASSEDRDPQTNEKLFF
TRBV19	TRBJ1-1	-	few	TGTGCCAGTAGTATAGCAGGGGACACTGAAGCTTTCTTT	CASSIAGDTEAFF
TRBV28	TRBJ1-1	-	-	TGTGCCAGCCGCGGGCAGGGAGTTATGAACACTGAAGCTTTCTTT	CASRGQGVMNTEAFF
TRBV4-2	TRBJ1-3	-	-	TGTGCCAGCAGCCAAGAATCCCAGGGAAACTATGGAAACACCATATATTTT	CASSQESQGNYGNTIYF
TRBV19	TRBJ1-3	TRBD1	-	TGTGCCAGTACGAACAGGGGAACAGGAAACACCATATATTTT	CASTNRGTGNTIYF
TRBV3-1/TRBV3-2	TRBJ1-6	TRBD1	-	TGTGCCAGCAGCCTCGGACAGGGTCTTTCCCCCCTCCACTTT	CASSLGQGLSPLHF
TRBV29-1	TRBJ2-2	-	once	TGCAGCGTTGAAGACCGGCGGCCAGGGGCCTCGAACACCGGGGAGCTGTTTTTT	CSVEDRRPGASNTGELFF
TRBV15	TRBJ1-1	-	-	TGTGCCACCAGCGCAGACCCCGGGACCTTCAACACTGAAGCTTTCTTT	CATSADPGTFNTEAFF
TRBV2	TRBJ1-5	-	-	TGTGCCAGCAGTGAGGATGGACCCAATCAGCCCCAGCATTTT	CASSEDGPNQPQHF
TRBV10-3	TRBJ2-5	-	-	TGTGCCATCAGTGAGTCGACGGAAATGGAGACCCAGTACTTC	CAISESTEMETQYF
TRBV7-2	TRBJ1-1	TRBD1	-	TGTGCCAGCAGCTTGGCAGGGGGCGGTGGGACTGAAGCTTTCTTT	CASSLAGGGGTEAFF
TRBV6-2/TRBV6-3	TRBJ2-3	TRBD2	-	TGTGCCAGCAGTTACCCTCGGGGGGGGGCCGCCCCAGATACGCAGTATTTT	CASSYPRGGAAPDTQYF